The 27 T cell receptor beta chains presented below share a single source sample, sequenced in a study of T cell repertoires in cytomegalovirus infection. TCRdb processed the reads anew with MiXCR; each CDR3 protein has one entry. The sample contains about 400,000 distinct CDR3 sequences, around 18% of which appear only once. Sequencing was carried out using PBMCs. The receptors come from a human donor in good health (CMV status not recorded). Some clones in this sample may be carry-over from other donors' samples.

This clonotype turned up a few times. The chain has TRBV4-3 and TRBJ2-7; a possible D gene is TRBD1 (6 bases). The V end was cut by 1 base, the J end by 3 bases, with 13 bases between. The CDR3 is made up of 15 amino acids. From germline, CDR1 is LGHNA and CDR2 YSLEER. CDR3 sequence (DNA): TGCGCCAGCAGCCAAGTTAGGGACAATATCTACGAGCAGTACTTC. As protein: CASSQVRDNIYEQYF.

This clonotype has at least ten counts. CDR3 nucleotide sequence: TGTGCCAGCAACTTCCAGGTTGGTGAGCAGTTCTTC. Residues: CASNFQVGEQFF. The rearrangement joins TRBV7-2 to TRBJ2-1; no firm D call. Germline CDR1 SGHTA, CDR2 FQGNSA. This CDR3 region has 12 residues. Trimming pared 7 bases from V and 9 bases from J, leaving 13 bases between.

The chain employs TRBV14 and TRBJ2-1; TRBD2 matches 9 bases. V lost 0 bases, J lost 8 bases, and 11 bases stayed unmatched. The CDR3 is 17 residues long. Looked up from germline, CDR1 is SGHDN and CDR2 is FVKESK. CDR3 sequence: CASSQDPAGGGLDEQFF. Here the CDR3 DNA reads TGTGCCAGCAGCCAAGATCCCGCGGGGGGGGGCTTGGATGAGCAGTTCTTC.

This clonotype showed up just a few times. The chain links TRBV28 to TRBJ2-7, with D maybe TRBD1 (6 bases). CDR3 length: 13 residues. V was trimmed by 5 bases and J by 2 bases, leaving 10 bases between them. Germline CDR1 MDHEN, CDR2 SYDVKM. This CDR3 is CASSQGLPYEQYF. CDR3 coding DNA: TGTGCCAGCAGTCAGGGGTTACCCTACGAGCAGTACTTC. Complete variable domain (other parts from reference TRBV28 and TRBJ2-7): DVKVTQSSRYLVKRTGEKVFLECVQDMDHENMFWYRQDPGLGLRLIYFSYDVKMKEKGDIPEGYSVSREKKERFSLILESASTNQTSMYLCASSQGLPYEQYFGPGTRLTVT.

The chain uses TRBV15 and TRBJ2-2; 7 bases fit TRBD2. The V segment lost 0 bases and the J segment 0 bases; nucleotides outside the gene matches: 4. The germline CDR1 and CDR2 sequences are LNHNV and YYDKDF (reference sequence). The CDR3 is 17 residues long. In DNA form, the CDR3 reads TGTGCCACCAGCAGAGAGCCTCTAGCGGCGAACACCGGGGAGCTGTTTTTT. Residues: CATSREPLAANTGELFF.

The chain joins TRBV11-2 to TRBJ1-4; D might be TRBD1 (5 bases). Germline CDR1 SGHAT, CDR2 FQNNGV. Trimming removed 5 bases at V and 0 bases at J, with 16 bases between. The CDR3 loop spans 17 amino acids. CDR3 sequence: CASSPWSGAATNEKLFF. The DNA for the CDR3 is TGTGCCAGCAGCCCATGGAGTGGGGCAGCAACTAATGAAAAACTGTTTTTT.

Details on this clonotype: The junction shows a germline mismatch at one end, possibly a read error. The chain recombines TRBV7-8 with TRBJ2-2, with D perhaps assigned TRBD1 or TRBD2 (5 bases each). Germline-derived CDR1 and CDR2 are SGHVS and FQNEAQ. The CDR3 length is 15 residues. CDR3 residues: CASSLWGTNTRELFF. Here the CDR3 DNA reads TGTGCCAGCAGTCTTTGGGGGACGAACACCAGGGAGCTGTTTTTT.

This clonotype occurred many times. The CDR3, as DNA: TGCGCCAGCAGCCAGATAACTAGCGGGAGATACTACGAGCAGTACTTC. It yields the protein CASSQITSGRYYEQYF. J is TRBJ2-7 and V is TRBV4-3, with 11 nucleotides matching TRBD2. The CDR3 is made up of 16 amino acids. Trimming at V came to 3 bases and at J to 3 bases, leaving 7 bases not matched to a gene. The V gene's germline CDR1 is LGHNA and CDR2 YSLEER.

The V gene is TRBV29-1, the J gene TRBJ2-2; D could derive from TRBD1 or TRBD2 (5 bases each). Germline CDR1 is SQVTM and CDR2 is ANQGSEA. V shed 6 bases and J shed 0 bases, with 11 bases lying between them. This CDR3 region has 14 residues. The DNA for the CDR3 is TGCAGCGTCGGGACGAGACCGAACACCGGGGAGCTGTTTTTT. Protein sequence: CSVGTRPNTGELFF.

This chain uses TRBV29-1 with TRBJ2-3; 13 positions match TRBD2. Trimming removed 7 bases from V and 3 bases from J; junction bases left unmatched: 7. CDR1 and CDR2 (germline): SQVTM, ANQGSEA. This CDR3 has 15 residues. CDR3 sequence (DNA): TGCAGCGGCCATCCGGGACTAGCGGGAACAGATACGCAGTATTTT. This codes for CSGHPGLAGTDTQYF.

Many counts were recorded for this clonotype. The chain is built from TRBV6-2 or TRBV6-3 and TRBJ2-5; perhaps TRBD1 as D (6 bases). Trimming took 7 bases from V and 5 from J, leaving 23 bases between them. The CDR3 covers 16 residues. Germline V gene data show CDR1 as MNHEY and CDR2 as SVGEGT. The CDR3 sequence: CASTHPPDSYRETQYF. CDR3 in DNA: TGTGCCAGCACACACCCCCCGGACAGTTATCGGGAGACCCAGTACTTC.

A remark on this clonotype: One base away lies a much larger clone, so this may be a sequencing read error. The rearrangement uses TRBV7-9 and TRBJ1-1, with unresolved D. The germline gives CDR1 SEHNR, CDR2 FQNEAQ (reference sequence). The CDR3 has 11 amino acids. The CDR3 loop is CASSPNTEALF. In DNA form, the CDR3 reads TGTGCCAGCAGCCCTAACACTGAAGCTTTATTT.

This clonotype occurred many times. The rearrangement uses TRBV7-2 and TRBJ1-1; D is unclear. Germline V gene data show CDR1 as SGHTA and CDR2 as FQGNSA. The ends were cut back, 0 bases at V and 9 bases at J, with 14 bases in the middle. This CDR3 has 14 amino acids. The CDR3 coding sequence is TGTGCCAGCAGCTTAGCCCCCAGTACAGTACAAGCTTTCTTT. Protein: CASSLAPSTVQAFF.

This clonotype has a count of ten or more. V is TRBV7-7 and J is TRBJ2-3; the match to TRBD1 covers 7 bases. The CDR3 loop spans 14 amino acids. V lost 4 bases, J lost 4 bases, and 5 bases stayed unmatched. CDR1 is SSHAT, CDR2 FNYEAQ, per germline (reference sequence). CDR3 loop: CASSYAQGSDTQYF. CDR3 in DNA: TGTGCCAGCAGCTATGCACAGGGGTCAGATACGCAGTATTTT.

This clonotype was detected many times. The V and J genes are TRBV7-2 and TRBJ2-2; D is possibly TRBD2 (6 bases). V lost 2 bases and J 2 bases, leaving 15 bases between the germline ends. Germline CDR1 is SGHTA and CDR2 is FQGNSA. The CDR3 has 17 residues. This CDR3 is CASSLQGRRGNTGELFF. The CDR3 DNA reads TGTGCCAGCAGCTTACAGGGTCGGCGGGGAAACACCGGGGAGCTGTTTTTT. Looking up the rest from reference TRBV7-2 and TRBJ2-2 gives the full variable domain: GAGVSQSPSNKVTEKGKDVELRCDPISGHTALYWYRQSLGQGLEFLIYFQGNSAPDKSGLPSDRFSAERTGGSVSTLTIQRTQQEDSAVYLCASSLQGRRGNTGELFFGEGSRLTVL.

The rearrangement links TRBV6-6 to TRBJ2-7, with unresolved D. The CDR3 consists of 14 residues. Germline V CDR1 and CDR2: MNHNY, SVGAGI (reference sequence). V dropped 2 bases and J dropped 6 bases, with 14 bases sitting between them. CDR3 region: CASSYGAGVSEQYF. The DNA of the CDR3 is TGTGCCAGCAGTTACGGTGCAGGAGTTTCCGAGCAGTACTTC.

The chain is built from TRBV6-2 or TRBV6-3 and TRBJ2-7; no clear D gene. Trimming stripped 6 bases from V and 5 bases from J, with 20 bases between. The CDR3 is 15 residues long. Germline V lookup: CDR1 MNHEY, CDR2 SVGEGT. The CDR3 spells CASSFLKDELDEQYF. The CDR3 bases are TGTGCCAGCAGCTTCCTGAAGGATGAACTGGACGAGCAGTACTTC.

This clonotype was seen ten or more times. The chain carries TRBV7-8 and TRBJ2-5; no clear D gene. CDR3 length: 14 amino acids. Trimming took 4 bases from V and 5 from J, leaving 14 bases between them. CDR1 is SGHVS and CDR2 is FQNEAQ in the germline V gene. In DNA, the CDR3 is TGTGCCAGCAGCTATTTACGGGCTGGGGAGACCCAGTACTTC. Amino acid sequence: CASSYLRAGETQYF.

This clonotype has only a few counts. The chain joins TRBV24-1 to TRBJ2-2; 7 bases match TRBD1. Germline V gene data show CDR1 as KGHDR and CDR2 as SFDVKD. The CDR3 is made up of 14 amino acids. J gave up 6 bases and V 8 bases, and 8 bases lay outside the gene matches. The CDR3 loop reads CATTGTDHPGELFF. DNA for the CDR3: TGTGCCACCACCGGGACAGACCACCCCGGGGAGCTGTTTTTT.

The rearrangement joins TRBV28 to TRBJ1-2; D might be TRBD1 (6 bases). This CDR3 has 15 residues. V gave up 5 bases and J gave up 6 bases, with 19 bases separating them. Germline assignment: CDR1 MDHEN and CDR2 SYDVKM. Here the CDR3 DNA reads TGTGCCAGCAGTCCCTCCGGGAGGGGGGGTGATGGCTACACCTTC. It is translated as CASSPSGRGGDGYTF.

This rearrangement joins TRBV2 to TRBJ1-1, with D tentatively TRBD1 (6 bases). V was shortened by 8 bases and J by 6 bases, with 19 bases between the two germline ends. The CDR3 extends over 14 amino acids. Germline V lookup: CDR1 SNHLY, CDR2 FYNNEI. The CDR3 loop is CASEEGGRTSEAFF. CDR3 nucleotide sequence: TGTGCCAGCGAAGAGGGGGGGCGAACATCTGAAGCTTTCTTT.

The CDR3 loop reads CASSRTGIEVRGYTF. The CDR3 coding sequence is TGCGCCAGCAGCCGAACAGGGATAGAAGTGAGAGGCTACACCTTC. The chain combines TRBV4-1 with TRBJ1-2, with a weak D call TRBD1 (6 bases). Germline V gene data show CDR1 as MGHRA and CDR2 as YSYEKL. Between the trimmed V and J ends, which lost 4 bases and 8 bases, there was a span of 20 bases. CDR3 length: 15 residues.

The table lists this clonotype with a few counts. The chain employs TRBV7-2 and TRBJ2-7, with 8 positions matching TRBD2. V trimming: 5 bases; J trimming: 2 bases; junction bases outside the gene matches: 14. CDR3 length: 17 amino acids. Germline-derived CDR1 and CDR2 are SGHTA and FQGNSA. The DNA for the CDR3 is TGTGCCAGCAGCCGGGGGGGGGGGGCAGGGAGTGCCTACGAGCAGTACTTC. Translation gives CASSRGGGAGSAYEQYF.

This clonotype was found many times. This chain uses TRBV7-2 with TRBJ2-7; maybe TRBD1 (5 bases). This CDR3 region has 13 residues. Germline V CDR1 and CDR2: SGHTA, FQGNSA. Trimming cost V 9 bases and J 5 bases, with 17 bases left between them. The DNA of the CDR3 is TGTGCCAGTGGGGCAGGGATGGACAACGAGCAGTACTTC. Its protein is CASGAGMDNEQYF. Full variable domain (outside the CDR3, taken from reference TRBV7-2 and TRBJ2-7): GAGVSQSPSNKVTEKGKDVELRCDPISGHTALYWYRQSLGQGLEFLIYFQGNSAPDKSGLPSDRFSAERTGGSVSTLTIQRTQQEDSAVYLCASGAGMDNEQYFGPGTRLTVT.

This clonotype showed up just a few times. This chain joins TRBV12-3 or TRBV12-4 and TRBJ2-7, with D possibly TRBD1 on 5 matching bases. Trimming cost V 6 bases and J 4 bases, with 19 bases left between them. The CDR3 contains 15 residues. In DNA form, the CDR3 reads TGTGCCAGCAGCACGACAGATTCCGGAGCGTACGAGCAGTACTTC. This sequence encodes CASSTTDSGAYEQYF.

Regarding this clonotype: This sequence may be a read error, since a much larger clone differs from it by one base. This rearrangement joins TRBV12-3 or TRBV12-4 to TRBJ2-1; a possible D gene is TRBD2 (7 bases). Trimming removed 6 bases at V and 4 bases at J, with 19 bases between. The CDR3 has 16 amino acids. The CDR3 DNA follows: TGTGCCAGCAGCATTCCAGTGGGAGGGGGGTACAATGAGCAGTTCTTC. It translates to CASSIPVGGGYNEQFF.

V and J are TRBV20-1 and TRBJ2-2; D not certain. V lost 2 bases to trimming and J lost 6 bases, with 10 bases between them. Germline lookup yields CDR1 DFQATT and CDR2 SNEGSKA (reference sequence). The CDR3 loop spans 13 amino acids. This chain's CDR3 is CSARLPGAGELFF. DNA for the CDR3: TGCAGTGCTAGACTTCCGGGCGCCGGGGAGCTGTTTTTT.